The 9 T cell receptor beta chains in this list originate from one sample, sequenced in a study of vaccination and CD4 T cells after COVID-19. Cultured CD4+ T cell DNA was sequenced using the Oncomine TCR Beta short-read assay. TCRdb itself ran the PCR reads through MiXCR, one entry per CDR3 protein. The table records 10,000 to 15,000 distinct CDR3 sequences, 70% to 80% of them present only once. For these TCRs, the target antigens are not known. Noted treatment: approximately 11-day PBMC culture with coronavirus spike peptide pools or control peptides (ViraFEST assay). The specimen sequenced was CD4+ T cells from blood, cultured in vitro. The receptors originated from a human donor who had recovered from COVID-19.

The V gene is TRBV7-2, the J gene TRBJ1-1; 10 bases agree with TRBD1. V was pared by 5 bases and J by 1 base, with 7 bases of the junction left unmatched. The germline V gene has CDR1 SGHTA and CDR2 FQGNSA. This CDR3 has 16 residues. The DNA of the CDR3 is TGTGCCAGCAGCCCGTTCCGGGACAGGGGGAACACTGAAGCTTTCTTT. Residues: CASSPFRDRGNTEAFF.

The J gene is TRBJ1-2, the V gene TRBV5-1; tentatively, D is TRBD1 (5 bases). V was cut by 0 bases and J by 8 bases, with 14 bases left in between. Germline assignment: CDR1 SGHRS and CDR2 YFSETQ. The CDR3 extends over 14 amino acids. CDR3 nucleotide sequence: TGCGCCAGCAGCTTGGACGGCAGGGAGAGGGGCTACACCTTC. Amino acid sequence: CASSLDGRERGYTF.

The sample holds one count of this clonotype. J is TRBJ2-5 and V is TRBV6-5; D unresolved. Germline-derived CDR1 and CDR2 are MNHEY and SVGAGI. The CDR3 is 15 amino acids. V lost 2 bases to trimming and J lost 1 base, with 11 bases between them. CDR3 residues: CASSYHRRGQETQYF. The CDR3 DNA follows: TGTGCCAGCAGTTACCACCGTCGTGGCCAAGAGACCCAGTACTTC.

In its sample, this clonotype was seen a few times. V is TRBV20-1 and J is TRBJ1-1; a weak D match, TRBD1 (6 bases). Germline V gives CDR1 DFQATT, CDR2 SNEGSKA (reference sequence). This CDR3 has 14 amino acids. Trimming shortened V by 3 bases and J by 2 bases, and 13 bases separated the two germline ends. CDR3 sequence: CSASGQLLNTEAFF. CDR3 DNA sequence: TGCAGTGCTAGTGGACAGCTCTTAAACACTGAAGCTTTCTTT.

The chain uses TRBV25-1 and TRBJ2-5; D perhaps matches TRBD2 (6 bases). The CDR3 runs 14 residues. The V end was cut by 1 base, the J end by 5 bases, with 11 bases between. CDR1 is MGHDK, CDR2 SYGVNS, per germline. Here the CDR3 reads CASSEWRAGETQYF. The CDR3 DNA follows: TGTGCCAGCAGTGAATGGAGGGCGGGGGAGACCCAGTACTTC.

In nucleotides, the CDR3 is TGTGCCAGCAGTCGACAGTGGGAAGCTTTCTTT. It yields the protein CASSRQWEAFF. This sequence joins TRBV2 and TRBJ1-1; maybe TRBD1 (5 bases). CDR3 length: 11 amino acids. Germline-derived CDR1 and CDR2 are SNHLY and FYNNEI. V was trimmed by 5 bases and J by 8 bases, leaving 9 bases between them.

This clonotype came up a few times. The chain combines TRBV24-1 with TRBJ2-3, with 12 bases lining up with TRBD2. In germline, CDR1 is KGHDR, CDR2 SFDVKD. The CDR3 extends over 16 amino acids. Unmatched junction bases numbered 10, after V lost 4 bases and J lost 9 bases. In DNA form, the CDR3 reads TGTGCCACCAGTGAGTCTCTAGCGGGAGGGCATCTCACGCAGTATTTT. It is translated as CATSESLAGGHLTQYF.

V and J are TRBV20-1 and TRBJ1-5, with TRBD1 matching over 9 bases. Germline V CDR1 and CDR2: DFQATT, SNEGSKA (reference sequence). The CDR3 runs 16 residues. J gave up 5 bases and V 3 bases, and 11 bases lay outside the gene matches. The CDR3 loop reads CSASPLDRGSDQPQHF. The CDR3 coding sequence is TGCAGTGCTAGCCCGTTGGACAGGGGCAGTGATCAGCCCCAGCATTTT.

The V and J genes are TRBV19 and TRBJ1-2; D is unresolved. CDR3 size: 15 residues. Trimming took 4 bases from V and 0 from J, leaving 12 bases between them. The germline gives CDR1 LNHDA, CDR2 SQIVND (reference sequence). The CDR3 loop is CASSKPAGTNYGYTF. In nucleotides, the CDR3 is TGTGCCAGTAGTAAGCCTGCGGGGACTAACTATGGCTACACCTTC.